These 21 T cell receptor beta chains originate from one sample sequenced in a study of shared T cell receptors in the human thymus. The method was immunoSEQ multiplex PCR; TCRdb's version includes in-frame clones alone and lacks a portion of them. The repertoire holds under 450,000 clones, roughly 94% seen once, with roughly 0.021% in the top ten. Sequenced: thymocytes. The receptors were gathered from a human donor.

V gene TRBV5-1 combines with J gene TRBJ2-1; 8 bases line up with TRBD2. Germline CDR1 and CDR2: SGHRS and YFSETQ. Trimming at V came to 0 bases and at J to 2 bases, leaving 13 bases not matched to a gene. The CDR3 contains 19 residues. This chain's CDR3 is CASSLVWREAEPPYNEQFF. The CDR3 DNA reads as TGCGCCAGCAGCTTGGTCTGGCGGGAGGCCGAACCACCCTACAATGAGCAGTTCTTC. The entire variable domain, with the rest obtained from reference TRBV5-1 and TRBJ2-1, is as follows: KAGVTQTPRYLIKTRGQQVTLSCSPISGHRSVSWYQQTPGQGLQFLFEYFSETQRNKGNFPGRFSGRQFSNSRSEMNVSTLELGDSALYLCASSLVWREAEPPYNEQFFGPGTRLTVL.

J is TRBJ2-7 and V is TRBV9; 8 positions agree with TRBD1. The V and J ends lost 3 bases and 5 bases, in that order; junction bases with no gene match: 7. Looked up from germline, CDR1 is SGDLS and CDR2 is YYNGEE. The CDR3 runs 14 residues. CDR3 DNA sequence: TGTGCCAGCAGCGGAGGGACAGGTGAGGACGAGCAGTACTTC. It translates to CASSGGTGEDEQYF.

The CDR3 is CAIRWDSLTGELFF. The CDR3 coding sequence is TGTGCCATCAGGTGGGACAGCCTTACCGGGGAGCTGTTTTTT. V usage is TRBV10-3 and J usage is TRBJ2-2; TRBD1 matches 7 bases. In germline, CDR1 is ENHRY, CDR2 SYGVKD. With 6 bases clipped from V and 5 bases from J, the junction kept 6 bases outside the gene matches. The CDR3 is 14 amino acids.

This rearrangement joins TRBV7-8 to TRBJ1-4; D unclear. CDR3 size: 16 residues. Germline V gives CDR1 SGHVS, CDR2 FQNEAQ. Trimming removed 5 bases at V and 0 bases at J, with 13 bases between. CDR3 sequence reads: CASSPDGYATNEKLFF. CDR3 bases: TGTGCCAGCAGCCCAGACGGATATGCAACTAATGAAAAACTGTTTTTT.

The rearrangement joins TRBV9 to TRBJ2-3; possibly TRBD1 for D (7 bases). The CDR3 extends over 20 amino acids. Looked up from germline, CDR1 is SGDLS and CDR2 is YYNGEE. V shed 1 base and J shed 2 bases, with 26 bases lying between them. The CDR3 loop reads CASSVPHRGPLANNTDTQYF. DNA of the CDR3: TGTGCCAGCAGCGTACCCCACAGGGGACCCCTAGCGAATAACACAGATACGCAGTATTTT.

The genes are TRBV27 and TRBJ2-1, with 10 bases matching TRBD1. There are 19 residues in the CDR3. Germline loops: CDR1 MNHEY, CDR2 SMNVEV (reference sequence). V lost 3 bases to trimming and J lost 5 bases; unmatched junction nucleotides: 16. The CDR3, as DNA: TGTGCCAGCAGTTTTCGGACAGGGGGTGGGGAAGTCCGGAACAATGAGCAGTTCTTC. This sequence encodes CASSFRTGGGEVRNNEQFF.

The rearrangement links TRBV27 to TRBJ2-3; the D gene is possibly TRBD2 (6 bases). The CDR3 runs to 21 residues. CDR1 and CDR2 from the germline V gene are MNHEY and SMNVEV (reference sequence). Trimming took off 3 bases at V and 1 base at J, with 29 bases between the two ends. This chain's CDR3 is CASSFLLSRRDYETRTDTQYF. As DNA, the CDR3 is TGTGCCAGCAGTTTTCTCCTTAGCAGGAGGGATTACGAAACCCGCACAGATACGCAGTATTTT.

This chain uses TRBV9 with TRBJ2-3, with 14 positions matching TRBD2. The J segment lost 1 base and the V segment lost 4 bases, leaving 11 bases of the junction unmatched. The CDR3 is 19 amino acids. CDR1 and CDR2 from the germline V gene are SGDLS and YYNGEE. The CDR3 is CASSLGLAGDAGGTDTQYF. The DNA for the CDR3 is TGTGCCAGCAGCCTGGGACTAGCGGGAGATGCGGGTGGCACAGATACGCAGTATTTT.

The rearrangement links TRBV10-3 to TRBJ2-2, with a tentative D call TRBD2 (6 bases). Per germline, CDR1 ENHRY and CDR2 SYGVKD. The CDR3 has 14 amino acids. V was trimmed by 3 bases and J by 5 bases, leaving 10 bases between them. CDR3 DNA: TGTGCCATCAGTGACGGGAGAACAACCGGGGAGCTGTTTTTT. It yields the protein CAISDGRTTGELFF.

In its sample, this clone was seen once. The chain uses TRBV28 and TRBJ1-4; a weak D match, TRBD1 (6 bases). CDR1 MDHEN and CDR2 SYDVKM come from the germline V gene. CDR3 length equals 17 residues. With 6 bases removed from V and 4 bases from J, the gap between germline ends came to 21 bases. The DNA of the CDR3 is TGTGCCAGCAGCTGTCCTGGGGGGGCGGAATTTAATGAAAAACTGTTTTTT. This encodes CASSCPGGAEFNEKLFF.

CDR3 residues: CASSQTTGPPGQGPRDYGYTF. The CDR3, as DNA: TGTGCCAGCAGCCAAACAACCGGGCCGCCGGGACAGGGACCTCGGGACTATGGCTACACCTTC. The V call is TRBV14, the J call TRBJ1-2, with 9 bases fitting TRBD1. The trim removed 2 bases at V and 3 bases at J, leaving 22 bases unmatched. From germline, CDR1 is SGHDN and CDR2 FVKESK. The CDR3 runs to 21 residues.

V and J are TRBV27 and TRBJ1-1; the D is unclear. Germline CDR1 MNHEY, CDR2 SMNVEV (reference sequence). V lost 10 bases and J lost 0, with 12 bases in between. The CDR3 runs to 13 residues. In DNA, the CDR3 is TGTGCCACCGGGCAGCTAATGAACACTGAAGCTTTCTTT. It translates to CATGQLMNTEAFF.

This chain joins TRBV27 and TRBJ2-2, with 7 bases matching TRBD2. The V gene's germline CDR1 is MNHEY and CDR2 SMNVEV (reference sequence). The ends lost 2 bases at V and 4 bases at J; junction bases unmatched: 1. CDR3 length: 14 amino acids. CDR3 bases: TGTGCCAGCAGTTTAGCGGGGGTCACCGGGGAGCTGTTTTTT. This encodes CASSLAGVTGELFF.

This chain joins TRBV28 and TRBJ2-1; D remains unclear. The CDR3 length is 13 residues. With 5 bases removed from V and 5 bases from J, the gap between germline ends came to 10 bases. Germline CDR1 is MDHEN and CDR2 is SYDVKM. Here the CDR3 DNA reads TGTGCCAGCAGTCTCTCAGTCAACAATGAGCAGTTCTTC. This sequence encodes CASSLSVNNEQFF.

The chain uses TRBV9 and TRBJ1-1, with TRBD1 identical over 10 bases. CDR3 length: 17 amino acids. CDR1 is SGDLS, CDR2 YYNGEE, per germline. The V segment lost 0 bases and the J segment 6 bases; nucleotides outside the gene matches: 11. Written as DNA, the CDR3 is TGTGCCAGCAGCGTAGTAGATACGCAGGACAGGGGGGCTGAAGCTTTCTTT. This encodes CASSVVDTQDRGAEAFF. Full variable domain (missing parts from reference TRBV9 and TRBJ1-1): DSGVTQTPKHLITATGQRVTLRCSPRSGDLSVYWYQQSLDQGLQFLIQYYNGEERAKGNILERFSAQQFPDLHSELNLSSLELGDSALYFCASSVVDTQDRGAEAFFGQGTRLTVV.

V is TRBV4-3 and J is TRBJ1-4; D gene uncertain. Germline values: CDR1 LGHNA, CDR2 YSLEER. Trimming stripped 2 bases from V and 3 bases from J, with 13 bases between. This CDR3 spans 16 amino acids. The CDR3 DNA reads TGCGCCAGCAGCCAACCCCGACTGTATTCTAATGAAAAACTGTTTTTT. Its protein product is CASSQPRLYSNEKLFF.

This chain uses TRBV6-5 with TRBJ2-7; no definite D call. Trimming shortened V by 5 bases and J by 3 bases, and 11 bases separated the two germline ends. The germline V gene has CDR1 MNHEY and CDR2 SVGAGI. This CDR3 is built from 13 residues. The CDR3 region has the DNA TGTGCCAGCAGTCCACAGCCCCTCTACGAGCAGTACTTC. It yields the protein CASSPQPLYEQYF.

The V gene is TRBV28, the J gene TRBJ2-1, with D hard to call. This CDR3 spans 18 amino acids. V was cut by 5 bases and J by 1 base, with 21 bases left in between. The germline V gene encodes CDR1 MDHEN and CDR2 SYDVKM. CDR3 nucleotide sequence: TGTGCCAGCAGTCACCCCCTCTTGGGAATTCAATCCTACAATGAGCAGTTCTTC. This codes for CASSHPLLGIQSYNEQFF.

The chain has TRBV6-5 and TRBJ2-1; possibly TRBD2 for D (5 bases). V lost 6 bases, J lost 7 bases, and 19 bases lay in between. This CDR3 is 15 amino acids long. From germline, CDR1 is MNHEY and CDR2 SVGAGI. The CDR3, as DNA: TGTGCCAGCAGCCCCTCCCGTGAAGGGAGAAATGAGCAGTTCTTC. Translation gives CASSPSREGRNEQFF.

The chain combines TRBV27 with TRBJ2-3; 10 bases match TRBD2. The V gene's germline CDR1 is MNHEY and CDR2 SMNVEV (reference sequence). The junction had 9 bases not matched to a gene; V was cut back by 2 bases and J by 4 bases. CDR3 length equals 17 residues. CDR3 sequence (DNA): TGTGCCAGCAGTTTACTTCCTAGCGGGAGTGAAGCAGATACGCAGTATTTT. Translated: CASSLLPSGSEADTQYF.

This chain uses TRBV11-2 with TRBJ1-5; D call uncertain. The CDR3 contains 17 residues. In germline, CDR1 is SGHAT, CDR2 FQNNGV. V was pared by 5 bases and J by 2 bases, with 19 bases between. The CDR3 DNA reads TGTGCCAGCAGCCCTTACCCCGGGGTTAAGGGCAATCAGCCCCAGCATTTT. Its translation is CASSPYPGVKGNQPQHF.